A selection of T cell receptor beta chains follows, all from one sample in a study of shared clonotypes between healthy human individuals. Sequenced by immunoSEQ multiplex PCR; TCRdb stores in-frame clones only, minus some. The sample includes hundreds of thousands of clones, about 82% seen only once; the top ten take 10% to 15%. Sequenced sample: PBMCs. Source of these receptors: a woman in her thirties or forties in good health. Some clones in this sample may be carry-over from other donors' samples. Each CDR3 is given with its conserved first and last residue. D genes are given only for firm matches. A row's size may be missing; if present it is once, few, many or a size class.

j_gene: TRBJ1-1; v_gene: TRBV18; abundance: NA; d_gene: TRBD1; CDR3nt: TGTGCCAGCTCACCCGACAGGGGACGAACTGAAGCTTTCTTT; CDR3aa: CASSPDRGRTEAFF
j_gene: TRBJ2-5; v_gene: TRBV21-1; abundance: NA; d_gene: NA; CDR3nt: TGTGCCAGCCCTTGGACGGATCAAGAGACCCAGTACTTC; CDR3aa: CASPWTDQETQYF
j_gene: TRBJ2-1; v_gene: TRBV5-1; abundance: NA; d_gene: TRBD2; CDR3nt: TGCGCCAGCAGCTTGGTGGTAGCGGGAGGATCAAATGAGCAGTTCTTC; CDR3aa: CASSLVVAGGSNEQFF
j_gene: TRBJ2-1; v_gene: TRBV7-8; abundance: NA; d_gene: NA; CDR3nt: TGTGCCAGCAGTGGCGGTTACAATGAGCAGTTCTTC; CDR3aa: CASSGGYNEQFF
j_gene: TRBJ2-5; v_gene: TRBV7-8; abundance: NA; d_gene: NA; CDR3nt: TGTGCCAGCAGCAACAACCGAGTGGTTCCTATAACGTCAGAGACCCAGTACTTC; CDR3aa: CASSNNRVVPITSETQYF
j_gene: TRBJ1-3; v_gene: TRBV4-1; abundance: NA; d_gene: NA; CDR3nt: TGCGCCAGCAGCCAAGGACAGACCCTTGATGGAAACACCATATATTTT; CDR3aa: CASSQGQTLDGNTIYF
j_gene: TRBJ1-1; v_gene: TRBV15; abundance: many; d_gene: NA; CDR3nt: TGTGCCACCAGCAGAGATATAGTGGAGATGAACACTGAAGCTTTCTTT; CDR3aa: CATSRDIVEMNTEAFF
j_gene: TRBJ2-1; v_gene: TRBV6-1; abundance: NA; d_gene: TRBD2; CDR3nt: TGTGCCAGCAGTGAAGCTTTGAGGACTAGCGGGAGCAGTGAGCAGTTCTTC; CDR3aa: CASSEALRTSGSSEQFF
j_gene: TRBJ2-7; v_gene: TRBV27; abundance: NA; d_gene: TRBD2; CDR3nt: TGTGCCAGCAGTCCGACCCCCACTAGCGGGAGATATAGGGAGCAGTACTTC; CDR3aa: CASSPTPTSGRYREQYF
j_gene: TRBJ2-1; v_gene: TRBV7-2; abundance: few; d_gene: NA; CDR3nt: TGTGCCAGCAGCCCCAGGTGGGGTGAGCAGTTCTTC; CDR3aa: CASSPRWGEQFF
j_gene: TRBJ2-6; v_gene: TRBV27; abundance: NA; d_gene: NA; CDR3nt: TGTGCCAGCAGTTTTGGGATCTCTGGGGCCAACGTCCTGACTTTC; CDR3aa: CASSFGISGANVLTF
j_gene: TRBJ1-2; v_gene: TRBV19; abundance: once; d_gene: TRBD1; CDR3nt: TGTGCCAGTAGTTGGACAGGGGGAGAGGGCTATGGCTACACCTTC; CDR3aa: CASSWTGGEGYGYTF
j_gene: TRBJ1-2; v_gene: TRBV28; abundance: few; d_gene: TRBD1; CDR3nt: TGTGCCAGCAAAGTTGGGACAGGGGAGGGCTACACCTTC; CDR3aa: CASKVGTGEGYTF
j_gene: TRBJ2-7; v_gene: TRBV6-1; abundance: NA; d_gene: TRBD2; CDR3nt: TGTGCCAGCAGTGAGCAAGGGACTAGCGACTACGAGCAGTACTTC; CDR3aa: CASSEQGTSDYEQYF
j_gene: TRBJ1-1; v_gene: TRBV5-1; abundance: NA; d_gene: NA; CDR3nt: TGCGCCAGCAGCCTAGGGACCGGCGGGACTGAAGCTTTCTTT; CDR3aa: CASSLGTGGTEAFF
j_gene: TRBJ1-1; v_gene: TRBV6-5; abundance: NA; d_gene: NA; CDR3nt: TGTGCCAGCTACGGTTGGGGCACTGAAGCTTTCTTT; CDR3aa: CASYGWGTEAFF
j_gene: TRBJ2-1; v_gene: TRBV7-2; abundance: NA; d_gene: TRBD2; CDR3nt: TGTGCCAGCAGCTCTAGGACTAGCGGATACAATGAGCAGTTCTTC; CDR3aa: CASSSRTSGYNEQFF
j_gene: TRBJ1-2; v_gene: TRBV29-1; abundance: NA; d_gene: NA; CDR3nt: TGCAGCGCATGGGTCTCCCCCCAAGGTGGCTACACCTTC; CDR3aa: CSAWVSPQGGYTF
j_gene: TRBJ2-2; v_gene: TRBV7-9; abundance: NA; d_gene: TRBD1; CDR3nt: TGTGCCAGCAGCTCTTACGACAGGGGGAGCGGCACCGGGGAGCTGTTTTTT; CDR3aa: CASSSYDRGSGTGELFF
j_gene: TRBJ2-5; v_gene: TRBV23-1; abundance: many; d_gene: NA; CDR3nt: TGCGCCAGCAGTCAATGCTTGAGCCAATGCGGGGCAGGGGAGACCCAGTACTTC; CDR3aa: CASSQCLSQCGAGETQYF
j_gene: TRBJ1-2; v_gene: TRBV2; abundance: NA; d_gene: TRBD1; CDR3nt: TGTGCCACCAATTTAGACAGGGATAACTATGGCTACACCTTC; CDR3aa: CATNLDRDNYGYTF
j_gene: TRBJ2-3; v_gene: TRBV4-3; abundance: few; d_gene: NA; CDR3nt: TGCGCCAGCAGCCAAAGACACCTTAGCACAGATACGCAGTATTTT; CDR3aa: CASSQRHLSTDTQYF
j_gene: TRBJ2-2; v_gene: TRBV10-3; abundance: NA; d_gene: NA; CDR3nt: TGTGCCATCAGGATAGGAGGAACCGGGGAGCTGTTTTTT; CDR3aa: CAIRIGGTGELFF
j_gene: TRBJ2-7; v_gene: TRBV29-1; abundance: NA; d_gene: NA; CDR3nt: TGCAGCGTTGGATCTTGGTACGAGCAGTACTTC; CDR3aa: CSVGSWYEQYF
j_gene: TRBJ2-3; v_gene: TRBV5-1; abundance: NA; d_gene: NA; CDR3nt: TGCGCCAGCAGCTTGGCCCCGGAGGATACGCAGTATTTT; CDR3aa: CASSLAPEDTQYF
j_gene: TRBJ2-5; v_gene: TRBV6-6; abundance: NA; d_gene: TRBD1; CDR3nt: TGTGCCAGCAGAGACCCGGGACAGGGGCAAGAGACCCAGTACTTC; CDR3aa: CASRDPGQGQETQYF
j_gene: TRBJ2-5; v_gene: TRBV4-1; abundance: NA; d_gene: TRBD2; CDR3nt: TGCGCCAGCAGCCGGGGACTAGCGGGAACCGGGGGACCCAAAGAGACCCAGTACTTC; CDR3aa: CASSRGLAGTGGPKETQYF
j_gene: TRBJ1-5; v_gene: TRBV6-1; abundance: NA; d_gene: NA; CDR3nt: TGTGCCAGCAAACAGGGTAGCGATCAGCCCCAGCATTTT; CDR3aa: CASKQGSDQPQHF
j_gene: TRBJ1-5; v_gene: TRBV27; abundance: NA; d_gene: NA; CDR3nt: TGTGCCAGCAGTTCCTCCTACCTTCAGCCCCAGCATTTT; CDR3aa: CASSSSYLQPQHF
j_gene: TRBJ2-5; v_gene: TRBV2; abundance: NA; d_gene: NA; CDR3nt: TGTGCCAGCAGTGACGAGGGTATGGAGGGAGAGACCCAGTACTTC; CDR3aa: CASSDEGMEGETQYF
j_gene: TRBJ1-3; v_gene: TRBV28; abundance: NA; d_gene: NA; CDR3nt: TGTGCCAGCAGTTTATTGGGGGGGACGGGAAACACCATATATTTT; CDR3aa: CASSLLGGTGNTIYF
j_gene: TRBJ2-7; v_gene: TRBV29-1; abundance: NA; d_gene: TRBD2; CDR3nt: TGCAGCGTTGGTCCTAGCGGAACCTACGAGCAGTACTTC; CDR3aa: CSVGPSGTYEQYF
j_gene: TRBJ2-7; v_gene: TRBV6-6; abundance: NA; d_gene: NA; CDR3nt: TGTGCCAGCACCCCGGACGGATCCTACGAGCAGTACTTC; CDR3aa: CASTPDGSYEQYF
j_gene: TRBJ1-5; v_gene: TRBV1; abundance: NA; d_gene: NA; CDR3nt: TGCACCAGCAGCCAAGAAAAAAGTCAGGCCCATCAGCCCCAGCATTTT; CDR3aa: CTSSQEKSQAHQPQHF
j_gene: TRBJ2-2; v_gene: TRBV18; abundance: few; d_gene: NA; CDR3nt: TGTGCCAGCTCACCTACGGAGGGTAGCGGCACCGGGGAGCTGTTTTTT; CDR3aa: CASSPTEGSGTGELFF
j_gene: TRBJ2-7; v_gene: TRBV7-2; abundance: NA; d_gene: NA; CDR3nt: TGTGCCAGCAGCTCGTGGGACCGTCGATTGCACTTC; CDR3aa: CASSSWDRRLHF
j_gene: TRBJ1-1; v_gene: TRBV7-8; abundance: NA; d_gene: NA; CDR3nt: TGTGCCAGCAGCTTAGGAGTTTTTGAAGCTTTCTTT; CDR3aa: CASSLGVFEAFF
j_gene: TRBJ1-5; v_gene: TRBV15; abundance: NA; d_gene: NA; CDR3nt: TGTGCCACCAGCAGAGCCCTAGGACCCCAGCATTTT; CDR3aa: CATSRALGPQHF
j_gene: TRBJ1-1; v_gene: TRBV13; abundance: NA; d_gene: TRBD1; CDR3nt: TGTGCCAGCAGCTTAGGGACAGGGGGCGGGGGTACTGAAGCTTTCTTT; CDR3aa: CASSLGTGGGGTEAFF
j_gene: TRBJ2-7; v_gene: TRBV27; abundance: NA; d_gene: TRBD1; CDR3nt: TGTGCCAGCAGTTTAGGGACAGGGGCTGGGGAGCAGTACTTC; CDR3aa: CASSLGTGAGEQYF
j_gene: TRBJ2-4; v_gene: TRBV11-2; abundance: NA; d_gene: TRBD1; CDR3nt: TGTGCCAGCAGCCCAGCTGGCCAGGGGGCTGGGGAGTACTTC; CDR3aa: CASSPAGQGAGEYF
j_gene: TRBJ2-5; v_gene: TRBV7-3; abundance: NA; d_gene: TRBD2; CDR3nt: TGTGCCAGCAGCCCACAGGGACTAGCGGGACTAGGGGGGGAGACCCAGTACTTC; CDR3aa: CASSPQGLAGLGGETQYF
j_gene: TRBJ1-1; v_gene: TRBV10-2; abundance: NA; d_gene: NA; CDR3nt: TGCGCCAGCAGAGGGGGTGGGACAGAAGCTTTCTTT; CDR3aa: CASRGGGTEAFF
j_gene: TRBJ2-1; v_gene: TRBV6-6; abundance: many; d_gene: TRBD2; CDR3nt: TGTGCCAGCAGTCGCGGGACTAGCGATAATGAGCAGTTCTTC; CDR3aa: CASSRGTSDNEQFF
j_gene: TRBJ2-7; v_gene: TRBV19; abundance: NA; d_gene: NA; CDR3nt: TGTGCCAGTAGTATCGCCAGGGAAACCTACGAGCAGTACTTC; CDR3aa: CASSIARETYEQYF
j_gene: TRBJ2-5; v_gene: TRBV9; abundance: NA; d_gene: TRBD2; CDR3nt: TGTGCCAGCAGCCCCCGGGAGGGAAAGACCCAGTACTTC; CDR3aa: CASSPREGKTQYF
j_gene: TRBJ2-1; v_gene: TRBV5-1; abundance: NA; d_gene: TRBD2; CDR3nt: TGCGCCAGCAGCTTGGCGCTAGCGGGATACAATGAGCAGTTCTTC; CDR3aa: CASSLALAGYNEQFF
j_gene: TRBJ2-5; v_gene: TRBV30; abundance: many; d_gene: NA; CDR3nt: TGTGCCTGGAGGGGATCAAGCGGGCAAGAGACCCAGTACTTC; CDR3aa: CAWRGSSGQETQYF
j_gene: TRBJ2-1; v_gene: TRBV4-2; abundance: once; d_gene: TRBD2; CDR3nt: TGTGCCAGCAGCCAACCCCGGGGAGCGGGAGCCAGATACAATGAGCAGTTCTTC; CDR3aa: CASSQPRGAGARYNEQFF
j_gene: TRBJ2-1; v_gene: TRBV11-2; abundance: NA; d_gene: NA; CDR3nt: TGTGCCAGCAGCTTTAGGCTTTCCTACAATGAGCAGTTCTTC; CDR3aa: CASSFRLSYNEQFF
j_gene: TRBJ2-5; v_gene: TRBV19; abundance: NA; d_gene: TRBD1; CDR3nt: TGTGCCAGTAGTATCCAGGGGGATGGTTCGGAGACCCAGTACTTC; CDR3aa: CASSIQGDGSETQYF
j_gene: TRBJ2-1; v_gene: TRBV27; abundance: NA; d_gene: NA; CDR3nt: TGTGCCAGCAGTCCGAGAGGTGGTAGGGCGGGATATGAGCAGTTCTTC; CDR3aa: CASSPRGGRAGYEQFF
j_gene: TRBJ2-1; v_gene: TRBV6-6; abundance: NA; d_gene: NA; CDR3nt: TGTGCCAGCAGTCCCCAAGACTACAATGAGCAGTTCTTC; CDR3aa: CASSPQDYNEQFF
j_gene: TRBJ2-6; v_gene: TRBV28; abundance: NA; d_gene: NA; CDR3nt: TGTGCCAGCAGTCCCCGGGACCCAGGGAGAGTTTCTGGGGCCAACGTCCTGACTTTC; CDR3aa: CASSPRDPGRVSGANVLTF
j_gene: TRBJ2-5; v_gene: TRBV5-1; abundance: NA; d_gene: NA; CDR3nt: TGCGCCAGCAGCTTGGGATCCGGGAGTCGGGTTTGGGAGACCCAGTACTTC; CDR3aa: CASSLGSGSRVWETQYF
j_gene: TRBJ2-7; v_gene: TRBV5-1; abundance: few; d_gene: NA; CDR3nt: TGCGCCAGCAGCCCCGGGACCCTAGTCACCTACGAGCAGTACTTC; CDR3aa: CASSPGTLVTYEQYF
j_gene: TRBJ1-4; v_gene: TRBV28; abundance: many; d_gene: NA; CDR3nt: TGTGCCAGCAGTTTCCGAGATCTTAATGAAAAACTGTTTTTT; CDR3aa: CASSFRDLNEKLFF
j_gene: TRBJ2-1; v_gene: TRBV19; abundance: once; d_gene: NA; CDR3nt: TGTGCCAGTAGTACTACAGGATACAATGAGCAGTTCTTC; CDR3aa: CASSTTGYNEQFF